The 6 T cell receptor beta chains below all came from one sample that was sequenced in a study of cytomegalovirus exposure and HLA in healthy donors. The study ran its PCR with 60 Vbeta and 13 Jbeta primers. Sequencing was performed with immunoSEQ multiplex PCR; in TCRdb, only in-frame clones are kept and a portion is missing. Among 85,000 to 120,000 clones listed, roughly four fifths were seen once. Input material: PBMCs. The origin of the receptors is a male donor in good health and CMV-seropositive.

The V gene is TRBV30, the J gene TRBJ2-3, with D possibly being TRBD1 (6 bases). Germline lookup yields CDR1 GTSNPN and CDR2 SVGIG (reference sequence). The ends were cut back, 0 bases at V and 1 base at J, with 14 bases in the middle. This CDR3 has 16 amino acids. The chain's CDR3 is CAWSVLLGAGTDTQYF. The CDR3 DNA sequence: TGTGCCTGGAGTGTACTCCTGGGGGCGGGCACAGATACGCAGTATTTT. Complete variable domain (other parts from reference TRBV30 and TRBJ2-3): SQTIHQWPATLVQPVGSPLSLECTVEGTSNPNLYWYRQAAGRGLQLLFYSVGIGQISSEVPQNLSASRPQDRQFILSSKKLLLSDSGFYLCAWSVLLGAGTDTQYFGPGTRLTVL.

Only one count was recorded for this clone. The CDR3 nucleotides are TGTGCCAGCAGGACGACTGGGAACACTGAAGCTTTCTTT. It translates to CASRTTGNTEAFF. The J gene is TRBJ1-1, the V gene TRBV6-5, with D unresolved. This CDR3 comprises 13 residues. V was shortened by 6 bases and J by 1 base, with 9 bases between the two germline ends. CDR1 is MNHEY, CDR2 SVGAGI, per germline.

The CDR3, as DNA: TGTGCCAGCAGCCGGGCGTCTGCGGGGGGTATAGGCGAGCAGTACTTC. This codes for CASSRASAGGIGEQYF. The chain joins TRBV6-6 to TRBJ2-7; 8 positions agree with TRBD2. This CDR3 has 16 residues. Trimming removed 6 bases from V and 6 bases from J; junction bases left unmatched: 16. Germline V CDR1 and CDR2: MNHNY, SVGAGI (reference sequence).

J is TRBJ2-5 and V is TRBV5-1; perhaps TRBD2 as D (5 bases). The CDR3 extends over 15 amino acids. Germline-derived CDR1 and CDR2 are SGHRS and YFSETQ. Trimming removed 4 bases at V and 2 bases at J, with 15 bases between. The CDR3 region is CASSRLPRTQETQYF. CDR3 nucleotide sequence: TGCGCCAGCAGCCGACTACCACGAACGCAAGAGACCCAGTACTTC.

The chain links TRBV7-8 to TRBJ1-5, with D perhaps matching TRBD1 (5 bases). Germline V gives CDR1 SGHVS, CDR2 FQNEAQ. The CDR3 runs 14 residues. V shed 7 bases and J shed 3 bases, with 13 bases lying between them. CDR3 amino acids: CASTSRAVNQPQHF. The CDR3 DNA is TGTGCCAGCACGTCCAGGGCAGTCAATCAGCCCCAGCATTTT.

This chain uses TRBV6-5 with TRBJ2-7; tentatively, D is TRBD1 (6 bases). V lost 2 bases and J 1 base, leaving 12 bases between the germline ends. CDR1 is MNHEY and CDR2 is SVGAGI in the germline V gene. CDR3 length equals 15 residues. CDR3 loop: CASSYAWTASYEQYF. In DNA, the CDR3 is TGTGCCAGCAGTTACGCCTGGACAGCTTCCTACGAGCAGTACTTC.